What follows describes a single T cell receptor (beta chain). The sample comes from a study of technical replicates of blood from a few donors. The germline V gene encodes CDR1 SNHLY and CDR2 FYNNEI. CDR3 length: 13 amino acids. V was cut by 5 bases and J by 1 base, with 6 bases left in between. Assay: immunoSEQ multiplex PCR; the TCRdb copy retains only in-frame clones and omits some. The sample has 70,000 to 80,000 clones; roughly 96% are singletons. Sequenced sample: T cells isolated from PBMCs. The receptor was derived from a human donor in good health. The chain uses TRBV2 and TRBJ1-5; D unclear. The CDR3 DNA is TGTGCCAGCAGTCCCGGGAGCAATCAGCCCCAGCATTTT. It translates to CASSPGSNQPQHF.